This T cell receptor (beta chain) stems from a study of cytomegalovirus exposure and HLA in healthy donors. General observations from the study: The study flagged approximately 180 TCR beta chains as cytomegalovirus-associated. Specific recognition of CMV antigens was confirmed in vitro for three chains (all CMV-associated).

Germline V lookup: CDR1 SGHNT, CDR2 YENEEA. This CDR3 has 15 amino acids. V was cut by 2 bases and J by 4 bases, with 14 bases left in between. The protocol was immunoSEQ multiplex PCR, while the TCRdb copy is restricted to in-frame clones and leaves out a portion. There are 110,000 or so clones in the sample; 88% occur only once, and 1.5% to 2% lies in the top ten. The donors were in the 120-subject validation cohort, distinct from the roughly 700-subject first cohort. About this clone: Its antigen remains unidentified.

V is TRBV11-3 and J is TRBJ1-1; TRBD1 is a possible D gene (5 bases). Sequenced input: PBMCs. The TCR sequence derives from a man aged 18 to 29 in good health and CMV-seronegative. The CDR3 region is CASSLSPGVGTEAFF. The CDR3 region has the DNA TGTGCCAGCAGCTTATCGCCGGGGGTGGGCACTGAAGCTTTCTTT.